The TCR beta chain under discussion was sequenced for a study of T-cell reconstitution after alpha-beta-depleted transplantation in children. Points from the study as a whole: Reportedly, only several hundred clones from non-depleted graft cells drove alpha-beta T-cell counts at about two months. Surviving recipient cells, namely T cells and thymic progenitors, were the source of high day-60 TCRbeta diversity in some patients.

The sample holds many counts of this clonotype. The antigen is undetermined. Germline values: CDR1 DFQATT, CDR2 SNEGSKA (reference sequence). Deletions cut 5 bases from V and 0 bases from J, with 11 bases between. This CDR3 region has 13 residues. Preparing the TCRbeta library involved the use of unique molecular identifiers. TCRdb re-derived calls from the PCR reads in MiXCR, one entry per CDR3 protein. The sample holds 200,000 to 250,000 distinct CDR3 sequences, roughly a tenth seen once. The chain links TRBV20-1 to TRBJ2-7; D call uncertain. Source: PBMCs, taken before TCRalphabeta/CD19-depleted stem cell transplant. This clonotype was sampled from a child in the first two years of life with acute myeloid leukemia, due to receive a stem cell transplant. CDR3 bases: TGCAGTGCTCCTCCAAGGACCTCCTACGAGCAGTACTTC. Residues: CSAPPRTSYEQYF.